One sample yielded the 22 T cell receptor beta chains listed below, sequenced in a study of Tregs in tolerant kidney transplant recipients. Which antigens these TCRs recognize remains unknown. Profiling relied on immunoSEQ multiplex PCR, and the TCRdb table lists in-frame clones only, not all of them. The sample lists roughly 7,800 clones, under 55% occurring once. Sequencing was performed on CD4+ T cells from blood cultured with allogeneic cells. The receptors were sampled from a human donor in good health.

This clone was counted between two and nine times. The chain carries TRBV11-2 and TRBJ2-5; 7 nucleotides align to TRBD2. V lost 1 base, J lost 5 bases, and 16 bases stayed unmatched. Per the germline V gene, CDR1 is SGHAT and CDR2 is FQNNGV. The CDR3 sequence is 18 residues long. CDR3 loop: CASSLVSIGGGPRETQYF. The CDR3 DNA follows: TGTGCCAGCAGCTTAGTATCTATTGGGGGAGGGCCGCGTGAGACCCAGTACTTC. The whole variable domain, remainder taken from reference TRBV11-2 and TRBJ2-5, is EAGVAQSPRYKIIEKRQSVAFWCNPISGHATLYWYQQILGQGPKLLIQFQNNGVVDDSQLPKDRFSAERLKGVDSTLKIQPAKLEDSAVYLCASSLVSIGGGPRETQYFGPGTRLLVL.

The chain combines TRBV6-1 with TRBJ1-5; 10 bases map to TRBD1. The germline gives CDR1 MNHNS, CDR2 SASEGT. The CDR3 consists of 15 residues. The V gene end was trimmed by 8 bases and the J gene end by 11 bases; junction bases not matched to a gene: 15. The CDR3 DNA reads TGTGCCAGCGGACTGACAGGGGGCGGCTTTTCGGCCCAGCATTTT. This gives the protein CASGLTGGGFSAQHF.

The V call is TRBV11-2, the J call TRBJ1-3; D is unresolved. V lost 0 bases and J lost 7, with 10 bases in between. Germline lookup yields CDR1 SGHAT and CDR2 FQNNGV. The CDR3 is made up of 14 amino acids. The CDR3 nucleotides read TGTGCCAGCAGCTTAGATCATTTTTACAACACCATATATTTT. This codes for CASSLDHFYNTIYF. The complete variable domain, with remaining parts taken from reference TRBV11-2 and TRBJ1-3, reads EAGVAQSPRYKIIEKRQSVAFWCNPISGHATLYWYQQILGQGPKLLIQFQNNGVVDDSQLPKDRFSAERLKGVDSTLKIQPAKLEDSAVYLCASSLDHFYNTIYFGEGSWLTVV.

The V gene is TRBV4-3, the J gene TRBJ2-7; tentative D call: TRBD2 (6 bases). The V gene's germline CDR1 is LGHNA and CDR2 YSLEER. The CDR3 extends over 15 amino acids. V was pared by 0 bases and J by 1 base, with 10 bases between. In nucleotides, the CDR3 is TGCGCCAGCAGCCAAGAGTGGACTACGTCCTACGAGCAGTACTTC. Protein product: CASSQEWTTSYEQYF.

This clone is judged medium-sized. The chain's CDR3 is CASRTQPGQITGELFF. DNA of the CDR3: TGCGCCAGCAGGACCCAACCGGGACAGATCACCGGGGAGCTGTTTTTT. V gene TRBV5-1 combines with J gene TRBJ2-2; TRBD1 matches 7 bases. Losses at the gene ends were 5 bases for V and 4 bases for J; bases not matched to a gene: 11. In germline, CDR1 is SGHRS, CDR2 YFSETQ. The CDR3 totals 16 residues. The entire variable domain, with the rest obtained from reference TRBV5-1 and TRBJ2-2, is as follows: KAGVTQTPRYLIKTRGQQVTLSCSPISGHRSVSWYQQTPGQGLQFLFEYFSETQRNKGNFPGRFSGRQFSNSRSEMNVSTLELGDSALYLCASRTQPGQITGELFFGEGSRLTVL.

The J gene is TRBJ2-6, the V gene TRBV5-1; D perhaps matches TRBD1 (5 bases). This CDR3 is built from 18 residues. Between the trimmed V and J ends, which lost 0 bases and 0 bases, there was a span of 13 bases. Germline loops: CDR1 SGHRS, CDR2 YFSETQ. The CDR3, as DNA: TGCGCCAGCAGCTTGGGAGACAGATTAAGCTCTGGGGCCAACGTCCTGACTTTC. Its translation: CASSLGDRLSSGANVLTF.

By share, this clone ranks as medium-sized. This chain connects TRBV10-3 to TRBJ1-2; D call uncertain. The germline V gene has CDR1 ENHRY and CDR2 SYGVKD. Trimming removed 4 bases from V and 0 bases from J, with 6 bases in between. This CDR3 contains 13 residues. CDR3 sequence: CAISGLANYGYTF. CDR3 in DNA: TGTGCCATCAGTGGACTTGCTAACTATGGCTACACCTTC.

This clone appeared once. The CDR3 DNA sequence: TGTGCCAGCAGCGTAGTTGGGTTCACAGATACGCAGTATTTT. It translates to CASSVVGFTDTQYF. V and J are TRBV2 and TRBJ2-3; D gene unclear. CDR3 length: 14 amino acids. Germline CDR1 is SNHLY and CDR2 is FYNNEI. V lost 6 bases and J lost 2, with 12 bases in between.

The rearrangement links TRBV4-1 to TRBJ1-5; 7 positions match TRBD1. CDR3 length equals 17 residues. From germline, CDR1 is MGHRA and CDR2 YSYEKL. J gave up 0 bases and V 4 bases, and 9 bases lay outside the gene matches. CDR3 region: CASSPLEQGISNQPQHF. CDR3 DNA sequence: TGCGCCAGCAGCCCATTAGAACAGGGGATTAGCAATCAGCCCCAGCATTTT.

The chain is built from TRBV19 and TRBJ2-4, with 11 nucleotides matching TRBD1. CDR1 and CDR2 from the germline V gene are LNHDA and SQIVND (reference sequence). The CDR3 sequence is 13 residues long. V dropped 7 bases and J dropped 8; count of bases not matched to a gene: 4. The CDR3 region is CASTGTGGDIQYF. The CDR3 bases are TGTGCCAGTACGGGGACAGGGGGGGACATTCAGTACTTC.

This clone was observed a few times. This chain uses TRBV27 with TRBJ2-5, with D perhaps matching TRBD1 (6 bases). The CDR3 extends over 15 amino acids. Per germline, CDR1 MNHEY and CDR2 SMNVEV (reference sequence). V was trimmed by 3 bases and J by 3 bases, leaving 14 bases between them. CDR3 in amino acids: CASSFLGAGEETQYF. DNA for the CDR3: TGTGCCAGCAGTTTTCTGGGGGCAGGGGAAGAGACCCAGTACTTC.

V usage is TRBV10-3 and J usage is TRBJ2-7, with D possibly being TRBD2 (6 bases). The ends were cut back, 2 bases at V and 3 bases at J, with 8 bases in the middle. The CDR3 loop spans 13 amino acids. Germline V CDR1 and CDR2: ENHRY, SYGVKD. The CDR3 DNA sequence: TGTGCCATCAGTGAGGCGGGGTACTACGAGCAGTACTTC. This encodes CAISEAGYYEQYF.

Remarks on this clone: At one end the junction does not follow the germline gene, possibly because of a read error. DNA of the CDR3: TGTGCCAGCAGTTACCGCTTGCTACAGGGAGGCGAGCAGTACTTC. Its protein product is CASSYRLLQGGEQYF. The V call is TRBV10-3, the J call TRBJ2-7; D is tentatively TRBD1 or TRBD2 (6 bases each). The CDR3 consists of 15 residues. Germline values: CDR1 ENHRY, CDR2 SYGVKD.

This chain connects TRBV9 to TRBJ2-2; 9 nucleotides line up with TRBD1. The CDR3 runs to 19 residues. V shed 3 bases, J shed 4 bases, and the junction held 16 bases outside the gene matches. The V gene's germline CDR1 is SGDLS and CDR2 YYNGEE. The CDR3 loop reads CASSGGLRTGVLGTGELFF. The DNA of the CDR3 is TGTGCCAGCAGCGGCGGGCTTAGGACAGGGGTCTTGGGCACCGGGGAGCTGTTTTTT. Combining the CDR3 with reference TRBV9 and TRBJ2-2 gives the whole variable domain DSGVTQTPKHLITATGQRVTLRCSPRSGDLSVYWYQQSLDQGLQFLIQYYNGEERAKGNILERFSAQQFPDLHSELNLSSLELGDSALYFCASSGGLRTGVLGTGELFFGEGSRLTVL.

The rearrangement links TRBV6-6 to TRBJ2-7, with D maybe TRBD2 (6 bases). The CDR3 covers 11 residues. CDR1 is MNHNY and CDR2 is SVGAGI in the germline V gene (reference sequence). CDR3 sequence reads: CLMRDFYEQYF. The CDR3 DNA sequence: TGTCTTATGCGGGATTTTTACGAGCAGTACTTC.

The CDR3 sequence: CASSVDFAYEQYF. The CDR3 DNA sequence: TGTGCCAGCAGCGTGGACTTTGCCTACGAGCAGTACTTC. The V call is TRBV11-3, the J call TRBJ2-7, with D possibly matching TRBD2 (5 bases). This CDR3 is built from 13 residues. Trimming removed 5 bases at V and 2 bases at J, with 10 bases between. In germline, CDR1 is SGHNT, CDR2 YENEEA.

This chain uses TRBV15 with TRBJ2-3; possible D gene TRBD2, 5 bases. With 0 bases removed from V and 4 bases from J, the gap between germline ends came to 11 bases. The CDR3 contains 15 residues. Germline lookup yields CDR1 LNHNV and CDR2 YYDKDF (reference sequence). In nucleotides, the CDR3 is TGTGCCACCAGCAGAGATCCGAGGGCCGCAGATACGCAGTATTTT. Protein sequence: CATSRDPRAADTQYF.

This clone was counted only a few times. This chain uses TRBV4-3 with TRBJ1-6; perhaps TRBD1 as D (6 bases). From germline, CDR1 is LGHNA and CDR2 YSLEER. CDR3 size: 16 residues. The V and J ends lost 1 base and 5 bases respectively, with 12 bases between them. CDR3 residues: CASSQAAGTNNSPLHF. The CDR3 region has the DNA TGCGCCAGCAGCCAAGCCGCGGGGACAAATAATTCACCCCTCCACTTT.

This chain links TRBV2 with TRBJ1-2; D might be TRBD1 (5 bases). Germline V CDR1 and CDR2: SNHLY, FYNNEI. The CDR3 is 12 residues long. Deletions cut 6 bases from V and 8 bases from J, with 13 bases between. This chain's CDR3 is CASSAGSGGYTF. The CDR3 coding sequence is TGTGCCAGCAGCGCAGGGTCGGGGGGCTACACCTTC.

A note on this clone: One end of the junction does not line up with germline, which may come from a read error. The chain is built from TRBV7-9 and TRBJ2-2, with 7 positions matching TRBD2. The CDR3 sequence is 18 residues long. Germline V gene data show CDR1 as SEHNR and CDR2 as FQNEAQ (reference sequence). The CDR3 DNA sequence: TGTGCCAGCAGCCAACCTACCGCCGGGACTACAAAACACCGGGGAGCTGTTTTT. It is translated as CASSQPTAGTTKHRGAVF.

This clone was seen just once. This chain connects TRBV21-1 to TRBJ2-5; the table's D call TRBD2 went unverified against the DNA. TRBV21-1 is labeled a pseudogene. The CDR3 is 13 amino acids. The CDR3 DNA sequence: TGTGCCAGCATCACTAGCGGGCATGGGGCCCAGTACTTC. Amino acids: CASITSGHGAQYF.

This clone has more than one count but fewer than ten. CDR3 residues: CASSPRTRTGNNEQFF. CDR3 bases: TGTGCCAGCAGCCCTCGGACCCGGACAGGGAACAATGAGCAGTTCTTC. The gene calls are TRBV4-2 and TRBJ2-1, with 8 bases aligning to TRBD1. The CDR3 spans 16 residues. Germline values: CDR1 LGHNA, CDR2 YNFKEQ. V lost 4 bases to trimming and J lost 5 bases; unmatched junction nucleotides: 10.